The T cell receptor beta chain under discussion was sequenced for a study of cytomegalovirus exposure and HLA in healthy donors (TCRdb year 2017). Looking at the study overall: An earlier analysis of several hundred of the donors reported 250 to 300 Gb of sequence data and 117 million unique TCR beta sequences obtained from roughly 170 million T cells. An early release covering roughly 600 HLA-typed donors comprised approximately 300 gigabases of sequencing data and approximately 85 million unique TCR sequences. Of the roughly 400 genotyped donors, more than 75% were placed in the genetic ancestry cluster associated with self-reported Caucasian donors. The study was designed to test whether signatures of past pathogen exposure could be identified by cataloging public T cell receptors. Using immunosequencing, the study profiled T cell repertoires from some 670 subjects and related those repertoires to cytomegalovirus serostatus. In addition to the first cohort of several hundred subjects, a separate validation cohort of 130 or so different subjects was used. To predict cytomegalovirus infection status, the study brought together high-throughput TCR immunosequencing, statistical association of individual TCRs with disease status, and machine learning. A later analysis re-examined previously published TCR beta repertoires from roughly 650 donors and added high-resolution HLA genotyping to investigate patterns of TCR occurrence. Rather than using new phenotypic data, the later analysis identified candidate immune exposures from TCR beta sequences and from how often those sequences occurred across donors. To decide whether each TCR beta V gene segment behaved as functional or pseudogenic, an earlier analysis of some 580 of the donors relied on high-throughput TCR beta sequencing. Alongside the repertoire data, information on donor age, sex, ethnicity and CMV serostatus was compiled. A later genetic analysis took genome-wide SNP genotypes for about three fifths of the 666 donors and used that subset as a discovery cohort. All discovery cohort repertoires had been generated using a single sequencing platform. HLA typing covered class I and class II loci at four-digit resolution. The number of typed donors differed by locus: 629-630 for A, B, C, DRB1 and DQB1; 522 for DQA1; over 600 for DPA1; and roughly 470 for DPB1. Roughly five DR-DQ haplotypes were handled as single units for association and clustering because linkage in the cohort was strong. Across 300 to 400 genotyped donors of the cohort, an average of 235,054 unique TCR beta nucleotide sequences per donor were sequenced, and approximately 17% of those sequences were non-productive. Overall study outcomes, separate from this receptor: For the cohort, immune exposure information was limited to CMV serostatus. In this cohort, only TCR beta chains were sequenced, and detectable features were limited by the absence of alpha or paired-chain data. In a later analysis, HLA-associated TCR beta chains were found to be more clonally expanded and to have lower generation probabilities than equally common non-associated chains. In an earlier analysis of around 500 of the donors, most TCR beta V segments appeared in productive rearrangements about 87% or about 30% of the time, broadly matching IMGT annotations. A group of highly shared sequence variants was considered likely to be a technical artifact of the sequencing pipeline. Linkage disequilibrium might explain the correlated functional status among segregating V segments, but an unknown experimental factor could not be excluded. The 87-base-pair reads could not distinguish some IMGT-functional V segments, including TRBV6-2 and TRBV6-3, so those segments were excluded. While some public TCRs were present in many individuals, most TCR sequences turned up only very rarely across donors. The classifier was reported to diagnose cytomegalovirus status with high specificity and sensitivity in both the original and validation cohorts. A later genetic analysis associated a missense DCLRE1C variant with V-gene and J-gene trimming of TCR beta chains, and an independent cohort replicated the association. A later analysis associated 16,951 TCR beta sequences with specific HLA alleles at a false discovery rate of 0.05. A later genetic analysis reported fewer N-insertions in productive TCRs among donors in an Asian-associated ancestry cluster than the approximately 700-donor mean. A further reported finding was that TCR beta sequences accurately predicted the HLA-A and HLA-B alleles for most subjects in the first cohort. Because counts were too low, about 18 rarely observed V segments, including chromosome 9 orphons, were left out of the earlier analysis of roughly 600 of the donors. Most CMV-associated TCR beta chains appeared to be HLA-restricted in a later analysis, and the HLA associations seemed to be driven largely by CMV exposure. In the study, around 150 TCR beta chains were listed as associated with cytomegalovirus. Sequencing depth was assumed to be roughly uniform across donors in the presence/absence analyses, though that assumption may not hold. It was suggested by the authors that the approach could potentially be generalized to other disease states and immunological phenotypes. In vitro tests confirmed that a few of the cytomegalovirus-associated TCR beta chains recognize cytomegalovirus antigens. When HLA alleles, especially DR and DQ, strongly co-occurred, attributing TCR associations to individual alleles was difficult. HLA typing was unavailable for some donors at each locus, so association tests used only the typed subset. A later analysis found that TCR association rates varied across HLA loci, with DRB1 alleles showing the most associated TCRs and HLA-C alleles the fewest. In a later analysis, several top co-occurrence clusters were reported to appear linked to parvovirus B19, influenza, CMV and Epstein-Barr virus.

Library prep was done by the immunoSEQ multiplex PCR assay. For the multiplex PCR, a mixture combining 60 forward primers for TCR Vbeta segments and 13 reverse primers for TCR Jbeta segments was used. The CDR3 region of rearranged TCR beta genes was amplified from genomic DNA with a multiplex PCR assay. The amplified TCR beta libraries were sequenced on the Illumina HiSeq System as 87-base-pair reads. For the original study's pipeline: Across the 600 to 700 repertoires, a later analysis counted tens of millions of unique TCR beta chains, some 11 million of which were shared by at least two donors. Raw reads were error-corrected and collapsed into unique sequences with a nearest-neighbor algorithm that merged closely related sequences to remove PCR and sequencing errors. V, D and J gene segments were assigned by aligning CDR3 sequences to IMGT reference sequences. Each retained sequence needed at least a six-nucleotide match to both a V gene segment and a J gene segment. A rearrangement was called productive if the CDR3 had no stop codons and remained in frame with V and J, and every other rearrangement was called non-productive. Following IMGT convention, CDR3 was defined as the stretch from the second conserved V-encoded cysteine up to the conserved J-encoded phenylalanine. The earlier analysis of more than 450 of the donors excluded sequences that lacked an unambiguous match to a single V gene segment. An earlier analysis of under 750 of the donors called V segments functional above 56.7% productive rearrangements and segregating when the between-donor standard deviation exceeded 5%. A statistical classification framework was built for diagnosing cytomegalovirus status from the catalog of TCR beta chain sequences. A later analysis assigned V and J genes by comparing TCR nucleotide sequences with IMGT/GENE-DB human TR gene sequences. The TCRdist pipeline was used in a later analysis to assign CDR3 sequences and most-parsimonious VDJ recombination scenarios. In a later analysis, each TCR beta chain was defined by its CDR3 amino acid sequence together with its V-gene family, and reads lacking a unique V-gene family were excluded. In a later analysis, 500 to 700 highly shared, low-generation-probability nucleotide sequences were removed to address suspected cross-contamination and a sequencing artifact. A later analysis calculated a clonal expansion index for each public chain from normalized within-repertoire ranks of inferred template counts. Generation probabilities in a later analysis came from a VDJ recombination model fitted to out-of-frame rearrangements, and those results were checked against IGoR. Hypergeometric tests were used in a later analysis to score TCR-TCR, TCR-HLA and TCR-CMV co-occurrence, with a repertoire-size bias correction applied to the TCR pairs. In a later analysis, false discovery rates were estimated by permuting HLA or CMV assignments 20 times. In a later analysis, co-occurring TCRs were grouped using DBSCAN, and TCRdist sequence similarity was added for clustering within HLA-allele-positive subsets. Repertoires with fewer than 30,000 or more than 120,000 public chains, plus five repertoires with anomalous nucleotide sharing, were excluded from co-occurrence clustering. TCRdb retrieved this table from immuneACCESS and kept in-frame rearrangements only. Not all clones are present; in checked studies, unresolved V genes account for under half, and no reason is known for the remainder. D and trimming were read from the DNA, whereas the V and J calls and clone size are those reported in that table. The sample data list some 180,000 clones, and just over 75% of these were observed just once. The leading ten clones occupy about 2.1% of the sample.

The V and J ends are trimmed by 1 base and 3 bases, leaving 15 bases between them. Via the germline V gene, CDR1 is SGHRS and CDR2 YFSETQ. Taken from cysteine to phenylalanine, the CDR3 has 16 residues. Of the read, only the CDR3 DNA is kept; its 48 bases are in frame from base 1. The cohort was made up of around 720 healthy bone marrow donors. Cohort members were all nominally healthy when sampled, although unrecorded immune exposures were likely present. The donor tested CMV seronegative and was one of the 352 seronegative cohort members. Every donor gave a peripheral blood sample, and the peripheral blood mononuclear cells from that sample were used for TCR beta sequencing. The Qiagen DNeasy Blood Extraction Kit was used to extract genomic DNA from the blood cell samples. In the case of this clone: The specificity of this receptor is unknown. Nothing much larger sits one base from this clone, and base qualities are not available.

The sample was PBMCs. The TCR originated in a man aged 30 to 45 in good health and CMV-seronegative. In this chain, TRBV5-1 is recombined with TRBJ2-3; no D segment can be confidently identified. The sequenced DNA: TGCGCCAGCAGCTTGATACCCGCAGGTCGAACAGATACGCAGTATTTT. Its product reads: CASSLIPAGRTDTQYF.